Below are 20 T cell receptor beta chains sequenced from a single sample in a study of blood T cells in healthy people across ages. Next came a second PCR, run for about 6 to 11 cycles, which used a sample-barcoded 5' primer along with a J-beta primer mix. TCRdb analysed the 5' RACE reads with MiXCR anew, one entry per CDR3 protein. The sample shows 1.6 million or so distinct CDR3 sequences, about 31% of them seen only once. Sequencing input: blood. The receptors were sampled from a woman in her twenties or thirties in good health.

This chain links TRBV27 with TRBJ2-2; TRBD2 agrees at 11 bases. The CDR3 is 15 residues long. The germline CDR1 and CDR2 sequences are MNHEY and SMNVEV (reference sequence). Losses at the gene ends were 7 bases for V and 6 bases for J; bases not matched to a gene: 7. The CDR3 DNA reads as TGTGCCAGCAATTCACTAGCGGGAGTCCCCGGGGAGCTGTTTTTT. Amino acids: CASNSLAGVPGELFF.

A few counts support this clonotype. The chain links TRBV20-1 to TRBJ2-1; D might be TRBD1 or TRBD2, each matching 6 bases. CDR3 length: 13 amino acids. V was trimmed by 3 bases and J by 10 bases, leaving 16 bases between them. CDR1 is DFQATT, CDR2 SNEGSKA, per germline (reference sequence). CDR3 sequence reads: CSASRDQGREQFF. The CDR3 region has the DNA TGCAGTGCTAGCCGAGATCAGGGGAGGGAGCAGTTCTTC.

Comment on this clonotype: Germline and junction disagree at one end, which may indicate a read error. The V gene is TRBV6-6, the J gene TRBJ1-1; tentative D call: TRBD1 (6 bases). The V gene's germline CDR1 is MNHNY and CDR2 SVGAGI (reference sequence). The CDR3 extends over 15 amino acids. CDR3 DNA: TGTGCCAGCAGTTTAGGACAGAGAGGCCTCCCTGAAACTTTCTTT. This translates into CASSLGQRGLPETFF.

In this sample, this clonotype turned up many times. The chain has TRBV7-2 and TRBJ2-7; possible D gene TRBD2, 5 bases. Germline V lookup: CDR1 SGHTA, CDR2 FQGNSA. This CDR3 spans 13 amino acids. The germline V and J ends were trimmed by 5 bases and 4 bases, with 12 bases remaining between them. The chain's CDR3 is CASSAREGYEQYF. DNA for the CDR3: TGTGCCAGCAGCGCCCGTGAGGGATACGAGCAGTACTTC.

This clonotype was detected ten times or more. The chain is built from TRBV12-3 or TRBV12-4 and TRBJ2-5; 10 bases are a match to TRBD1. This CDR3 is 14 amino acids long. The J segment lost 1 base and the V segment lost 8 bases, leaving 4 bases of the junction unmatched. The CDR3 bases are TGTGCCAGCCGCCGGACAGGGGGCCAAGAGACCCAGTACTTC. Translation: CASRRTGGQETQYF.

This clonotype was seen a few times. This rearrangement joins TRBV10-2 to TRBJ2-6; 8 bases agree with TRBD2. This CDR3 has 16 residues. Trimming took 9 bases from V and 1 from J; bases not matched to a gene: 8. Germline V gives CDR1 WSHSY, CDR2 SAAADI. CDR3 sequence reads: CASRGTGGSGANVLTF. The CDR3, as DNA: TGCGCCAGTAGGGGGACGGGAGGGTCTGGGGCCAACGTCCTGACTTTC.

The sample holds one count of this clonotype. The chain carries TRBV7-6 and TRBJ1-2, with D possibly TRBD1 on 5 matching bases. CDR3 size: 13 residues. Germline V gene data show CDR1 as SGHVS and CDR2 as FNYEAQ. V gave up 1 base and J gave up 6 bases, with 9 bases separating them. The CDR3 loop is CASSLVKTDGYTF. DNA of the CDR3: TGTGCCAGCAGCTTAGTGAAGACAGATGGCTACACCTTC.

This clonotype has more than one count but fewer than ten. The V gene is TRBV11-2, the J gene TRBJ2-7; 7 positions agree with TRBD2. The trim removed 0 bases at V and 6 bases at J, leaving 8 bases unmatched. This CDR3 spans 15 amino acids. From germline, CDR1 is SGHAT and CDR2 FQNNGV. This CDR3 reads CASSLDAGEGIEQYF. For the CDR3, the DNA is TGTGCCAGCAGCTTAGATGCCGGGGAGGGGATCGAGCAGTACTTC. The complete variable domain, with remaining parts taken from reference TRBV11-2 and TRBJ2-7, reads EAGVAQSPRYKIIEKRQSVAFWCNPISGHATLYWYQQILGQGPKLLIQFQNNGVVDDSQLPKDRFSAERLKGVDSTLKIQPAKLEDSAVYLCASSLDAGEGIEQYFGPGTRLTVT.

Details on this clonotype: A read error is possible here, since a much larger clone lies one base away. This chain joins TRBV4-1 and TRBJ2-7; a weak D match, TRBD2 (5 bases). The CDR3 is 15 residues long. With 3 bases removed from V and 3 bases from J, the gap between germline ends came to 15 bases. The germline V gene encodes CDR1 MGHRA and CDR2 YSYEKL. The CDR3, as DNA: TGCGCCAGCAGCCATCCCTTGACGGGAAACTACGAGCAGTACTTC. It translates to CASSHPLTGNYEQYF.

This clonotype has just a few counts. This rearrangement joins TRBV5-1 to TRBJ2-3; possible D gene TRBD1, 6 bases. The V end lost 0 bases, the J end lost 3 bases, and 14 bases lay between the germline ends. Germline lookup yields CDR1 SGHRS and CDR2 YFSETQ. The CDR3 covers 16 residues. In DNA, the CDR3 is TGCGCCAGCAGCTTGGCACCGGGACAAATTACAGATACGCAGTATTTT. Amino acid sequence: CASSLAPGQITDTQYF.

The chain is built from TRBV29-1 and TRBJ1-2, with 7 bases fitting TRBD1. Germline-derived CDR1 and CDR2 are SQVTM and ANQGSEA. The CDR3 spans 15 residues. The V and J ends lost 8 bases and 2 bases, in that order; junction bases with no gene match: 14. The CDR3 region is CSSRGGQGDNYGYTF. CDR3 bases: TGCAGCTCAAGGGGAGGGCAGGGGGACAACTATGGCTACACCTTC.

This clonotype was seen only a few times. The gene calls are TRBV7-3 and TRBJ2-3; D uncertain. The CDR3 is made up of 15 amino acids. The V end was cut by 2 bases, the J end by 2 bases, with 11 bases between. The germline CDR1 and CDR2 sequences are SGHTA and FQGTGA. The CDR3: CASSLGYHLTDTQYF. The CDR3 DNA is TGTGCCAGCAGCTTAGGCTACCATCTCACAGATACGCAGTATTTT.

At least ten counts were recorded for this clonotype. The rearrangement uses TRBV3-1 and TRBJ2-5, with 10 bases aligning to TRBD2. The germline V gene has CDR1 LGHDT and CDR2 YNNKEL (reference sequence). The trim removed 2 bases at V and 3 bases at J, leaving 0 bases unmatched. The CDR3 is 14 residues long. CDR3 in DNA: TGTGCCAGCAGCCAACTAGCGGGGGAAGAGACCCAGTACTTC. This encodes CASSQLAGEETQYF.

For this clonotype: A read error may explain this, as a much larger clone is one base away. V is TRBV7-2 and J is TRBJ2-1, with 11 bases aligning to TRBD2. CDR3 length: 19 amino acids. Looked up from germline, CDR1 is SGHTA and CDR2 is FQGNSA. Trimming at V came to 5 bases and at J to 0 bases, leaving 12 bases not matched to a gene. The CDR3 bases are TGTACCAGCAGCACTCCTAGCGGGGGGACCTCCCCCTCCTACAATGAGCAGTTCTTC. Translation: CTSSTPSGGTSPSYNEQFF.

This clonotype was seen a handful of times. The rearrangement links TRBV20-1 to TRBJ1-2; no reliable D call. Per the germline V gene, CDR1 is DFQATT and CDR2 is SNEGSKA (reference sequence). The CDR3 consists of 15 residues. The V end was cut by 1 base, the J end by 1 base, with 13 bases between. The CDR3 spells CSARAPLGSNYGYTF. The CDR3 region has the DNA TGCAGTGCTAGAGCCCCCCTGGGGAGTAACTATGGCTACACCTTC.

CDR3 residues: CASSPPRLAGESSYNEQFF. The CDR3, as DNA: TGTGCCAGCTCACCACCGAGACTAGCGGGGGAAAGCTCCTACAATGAGCAGTTCTTC. This rearrangement joins TRBV18 to TRBJ2-1, with TRBD2 identical over 12 bases. There are 19 residues in the CDR3. The germline V gene has CDR1 KGHSH and CDR2 LQKENI. V lost 0 bases, J lost 0 bases, and 6 bases stayed unmatched.

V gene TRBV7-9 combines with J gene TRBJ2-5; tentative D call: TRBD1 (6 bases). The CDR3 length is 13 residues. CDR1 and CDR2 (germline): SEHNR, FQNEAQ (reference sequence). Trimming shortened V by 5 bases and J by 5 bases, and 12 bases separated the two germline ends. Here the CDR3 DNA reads TGTGCCAGCAGCGCAACAGGGTATGAGACCCAGTACTTC. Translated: CASSATGYETQYF.

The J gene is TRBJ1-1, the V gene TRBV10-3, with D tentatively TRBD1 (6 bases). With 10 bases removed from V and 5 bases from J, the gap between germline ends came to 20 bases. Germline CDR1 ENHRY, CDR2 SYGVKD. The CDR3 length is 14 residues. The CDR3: CATGGGGQRTEAFF. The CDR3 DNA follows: TGTGCCACCGGAGGGGGGGGGCAAAGGACTGAAGCTTTCTTT.

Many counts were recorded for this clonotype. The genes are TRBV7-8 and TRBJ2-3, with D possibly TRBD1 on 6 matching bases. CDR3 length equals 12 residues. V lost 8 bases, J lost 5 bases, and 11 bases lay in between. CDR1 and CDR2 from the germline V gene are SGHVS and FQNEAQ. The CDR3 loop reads CASSTGLDTQYF. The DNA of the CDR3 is TGTGCCAGCTCAACAGGGTTAGATACGCAGTATTTT.

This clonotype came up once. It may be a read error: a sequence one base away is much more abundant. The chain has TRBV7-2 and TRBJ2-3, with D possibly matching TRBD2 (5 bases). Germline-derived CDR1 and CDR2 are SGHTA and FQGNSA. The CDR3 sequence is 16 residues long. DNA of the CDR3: TGTGCCAGCAGCCCGTTGGCGGGCCTAACCACAGATGCGCAGTATTTT. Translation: CASSPLAGLTTDAQYF.